This is a list of T cell receptor beta chains from one sample in a study of CD8 T cells in ankylosing spondylitis. TCRdb ran MiXCR on the 5' RACE reads and lists one entry per CDR3 protein. The table has some 400,000 distinct CDR3 sequences, around 22% seen once. Sequencing was carried out using blood, either unsorted or a sorted T cell fraction (not recorded which). The origin of the receptors is a male donor with ankylosing spondylitis. Each CDR3 is given with its conserved first and last residue. Each record gives: D gene, J gene, clone size, V gene, CDR3 protein, CDR3 DNA. The D gene is left open where the match is weak. Clone size is not always given. Where it is, it says once, few, many or a class for expanded clones.

>TRBD1|TRBJ1-2|few|TRBV5-1
CASSPGTANYGYTF
TGCGCCAGCAGCCCAGGGACAGCTAACTATGGCTACACCTTC
>-|TRBJ1-2|many|TRBV20-1
CSARELANYGYTF
TGCAGTGCTAGAGAGTTAGCTAACTATGGCTACACCTTC
>TRBD1|TRBJ1-1|-|TRBV29-1
CSAVTGLNTEAFF
TGCAGCGCGGTGACAGGGTTGAACACTGAAGCTTTCTTT
>-|TRBJ2-4|-|TRBV30
CAWTVGVGIQYF
TGTGCCTGGACCGTCGGGGTGGGCATTCAGTACTTC
>TRBD2|TRBJ2-1|few|TRBV9
CASSPTSENVEQFF
TGTGCCAGCAGCCCGACTAGCGAAAACGTCGAGCAGTTCTTC
>TRBD2|TRBJ2-1|-|TRBV5-1
CASSAQAGGFYNEQFF
TGCGCCAGCAGCGCACAGGCGGGAGGTTTCTACAATGAGCAGTTCTTC
>-|TRBJ2-2|-|TRBV2
CASTRNRDVTGELFF
TGTGCCAGCACACGGAACAGGGATGTCACCGGGGAGCTGTTTTTT
>-|TRBJ2-1|few|TRBV10-3
CAILIRQGGNEQFF
TGTGCCATCCTTATTCGACAGGGAGGTAATGAGCAGTTCTTC
>TRBD2|TRBJ2-7|few|TRBV5-1
CASSLLWDAGGSYEQYF
TGCGCCAGCAGCTTACTGTGGGATGCGGGAGGCTCCTACGAGCAGTACTTC
>-|TRBJ2-7|-|TRBV9
CVGTGPSSYEQYF
TGTGTTGGAACGGGGCCTAGCTCCTACGAGCAGTACTTC
>-|TRBJ2-1|-|TRBV7-8
CASSSLTGLPYNEQFF
TGTGCCAGCAGCTCTCTTACGGGGCTCCCCTACAATGAGCAGTTCTTC
>TRBD2|TRBJ2-1|many|TRBV5-6
CASSPVGTRAYNEQFF
TGTGCCAGCAGCCCGGTGGGGACTAGAGCCTACAATGAGCAGTTCTTC
>-|TRBJ1-1|few|TRBV7-8
CASSLAATVNTEAFF
TGTGCCAGCAGCTTAGCCGCGACTGTGAACACTGAAGCTTTCTTT
>-|TRBJ2-7|-|TRBV7-3
CASSQMGGSLGYEQYF
TGTGCCAGCAGCCAAATGGGGGGATCGTTAGGCTACGAGCAGTACTTC
>TRBD1|TRBJ1-6|-|TRBV12-3/TRBV12-4
CASTAGQGHNSPLHF
TGTGCCAGCACCGCCGGACAGGGCCATAATTCACCCCTCCACTTT
>-|TRBJ2-1|many|TRBV7-9
CASGSGYNEQFF
TGTGCCAGTGGAAGCGGATACAATGAGCAGTTCTTC
>-|TRBJ1-1|few|TRBV7-9
CASSLGHRAGYRAFF
TGTGCCAGCAGCTTAGGGCATAGGGCAGGGTACAGAGCTTTCTTT
>TRBD2|TRBJ2-7|-|TRBV10-3
CAINTSGRYEQYF
TGTGCCATCAATACTAGCGGGAGATACGAGCAGTACTTC
>-|TRBJ2-1|-|TRBV6-2/TRBV6-3
CASSFRSPLSSYNEQFF
TGTGCCAGCAGTTTCAGGTCGCCCTTAAGCTCCTACAATGAGCAGTTCTTC
>TRBD1|TRBJ1-1|-|TRBV4-3
CASSQDQGAVTEAFF
TGCGCCAGCAGCCAAGATCAGGGGGCAGTCACTGAAGCTTTCTTT
>-|TRBJ1-3|-|TRBV10-3
CAIMAVPSGNTIYF
TGTGCCATCATGGCCGTACCCTCTGGAAACACCATATATTTT
>-|TRBJ2-5|few|TRBV30
CAWSVAKTQYF
TGTGCCTGGAGTGTAGCGAAGACCCAGTACTTC
>-|TRBJ2-1|-|TRBV20-1
CSAGQGAGAGGEQFF
TGCAGTGCTGGTCAGGGGGCGGGTGCGGGAGGTGAGCAGTTCTTC
>-|TRBJ2-5|-|TRBV4-1
CASSQPTRQETQYF
TGCGCCAGCAGCCAACCGACTAGACAAGAGACCCAGTACTTC
>-|TRBJ2-1|-|TRBV6-2/TRBV6-3
CASSYSSKGPYHEQFF
TGTGCCAGCAGTTACTCGAGTAAGGGCCCTTACCATGAGCAGTTCTTC
>-|TRBJ2-3|-|TRBV9
CASSVEAGTDTQYF
TGTGCCAGCAGCGTAGAGGCAGGCACAGATACGCAGTATTTT
>-|TRBJ2-3|few|TRBV29-1
CSVEVGECRYF
TGCAGCGTTGAAGTGGGGGAATGTCGTTATTTT
>TRBD1|TRBJ1-3|many|TRBV4-2
CASSLGRGLGNTIYF
TGTGCCAGCAGCCTAGGCAGGGGGCTTGGAAACACCATATATTTT
>-|TRBJ2-1|-|TRBV5-1
CASSLLTTGEQFF
TGCGCCAGCAGCTTGCTCACAACAGGGGAGCAGTTCTTC
>-|TRBJ1-6|-|TRBV27
CASSYKKDTVRPSPLHF
TGTGCCAGCAGTTATAAAAAGGACACCGTAAGACCTTCACCCCTCCACTTT
>-|TRBJ1-1|few|TRBV5-1
CASSFTGSEAFF
TGCGCCAGCAGCTTTACAGGGTCTGAAGCTTTCTTT
>-|TRBJ2-6|few|TRBV14
CASSQVGVGANVLTF
TGTGCCAGCAGCCAAGTCGGGGTTGGGGCCAACGTCCTGACTTTC